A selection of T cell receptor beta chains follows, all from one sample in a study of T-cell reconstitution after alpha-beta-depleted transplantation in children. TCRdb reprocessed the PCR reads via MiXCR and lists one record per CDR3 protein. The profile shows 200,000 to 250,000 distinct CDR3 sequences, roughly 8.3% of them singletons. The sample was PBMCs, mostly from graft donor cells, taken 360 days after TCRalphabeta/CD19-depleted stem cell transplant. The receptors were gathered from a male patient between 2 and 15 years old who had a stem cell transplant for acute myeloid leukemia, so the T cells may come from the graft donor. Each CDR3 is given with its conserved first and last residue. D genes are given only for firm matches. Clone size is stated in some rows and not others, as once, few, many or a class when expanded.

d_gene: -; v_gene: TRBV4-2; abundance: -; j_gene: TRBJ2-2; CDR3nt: TGTGCCATCGGCCTCGGGCTCCTCAGCGGGGAGCTGTTTTTT; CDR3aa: CAIGLGLLSGELFF
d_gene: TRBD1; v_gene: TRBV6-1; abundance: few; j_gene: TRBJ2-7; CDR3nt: TGTGCCAGCAGTGGGGGACAGGGTGTCCTCGAGCAGTACTTC; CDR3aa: CASSGGQGVLEQYF
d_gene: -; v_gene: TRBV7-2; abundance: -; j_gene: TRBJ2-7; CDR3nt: TGTGCCAGCAGCTTAAGCTACTCCTACGAGCAGTACTTC; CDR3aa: CASSLSYSYEQYF
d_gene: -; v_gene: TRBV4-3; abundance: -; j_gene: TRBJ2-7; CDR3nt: TGCGCCAGCAGCCAAGATAGGAGGGAAGGGGACGAGCAGTACTTC; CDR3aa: CASSQDRREGDEQYF
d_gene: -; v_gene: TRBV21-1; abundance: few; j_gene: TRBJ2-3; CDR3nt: TGTGCCATAGCAAAACCAGGGAGCACAGATACGCAGTATTTT; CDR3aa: CAIAKPGSTDTQYF
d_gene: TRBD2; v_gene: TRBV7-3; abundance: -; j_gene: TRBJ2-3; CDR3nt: TGTGCCAGCAGCTTAGGACTAGCGGGGGGTTCAGATACGCAGTATTTT; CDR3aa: CASSLGLAGGSDTQYF
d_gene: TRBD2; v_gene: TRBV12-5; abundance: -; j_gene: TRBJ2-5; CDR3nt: TGTGCTATTGGGGCCCGGACTAGCGGGCCCACCTCACAAGAGACCCAGTACTTC; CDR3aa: CAIGARTSGPTSQETQYF
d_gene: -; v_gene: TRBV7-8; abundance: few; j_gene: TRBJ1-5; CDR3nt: TGTGCCAGCAGCCCCCACATGAGCAATCAGCCCCAGCATTTT; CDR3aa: CASSPHMSNQPQHF
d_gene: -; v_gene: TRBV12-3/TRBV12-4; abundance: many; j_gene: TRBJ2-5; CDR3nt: TGTGCCAGCAGTTTAGACAGCCTCCAAGAGACCCAGTACTTC; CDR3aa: CASSLDSLQETQYF
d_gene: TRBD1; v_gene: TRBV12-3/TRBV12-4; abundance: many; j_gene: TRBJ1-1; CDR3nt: TGTGCCAGCAGTTTAAGGGGGTGGACAGGCGGTGAAGCTTTCTTT; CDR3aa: CASSLRGWTGGEAFF
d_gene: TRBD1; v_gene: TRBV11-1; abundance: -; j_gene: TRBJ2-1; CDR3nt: TGTGCCAGCAGCTCGACAGGGGATGGGAATGAGCAGTTCTTC; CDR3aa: CASSSTGDGNEQFF
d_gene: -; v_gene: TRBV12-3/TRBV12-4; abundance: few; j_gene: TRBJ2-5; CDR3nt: TGTGCCAGCAGTTCTCAACCAACAGAGACCCAGTACTTC; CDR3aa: CASSSQPTETQYF
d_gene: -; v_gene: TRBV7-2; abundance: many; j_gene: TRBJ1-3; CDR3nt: TGTGCCAGCAGCTTAGTCCAGCGGGGAGACACCATATATTTT; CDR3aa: CASSLVQRGDTIYF
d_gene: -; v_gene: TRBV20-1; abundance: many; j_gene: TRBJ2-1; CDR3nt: TGCAGTGCGAGGCCATTTGACTCCTACAATGAGCAGTTCTTC; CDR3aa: CSARPFDSYNEQFF